The 30 T cell receptor beta chains reported below all come from one sample, sequenced in a study of CD8 T cells in ankylosing spondylitis. The study, taken as a whole, reports: Seemingly characteristic of ankylosing spondylitis blood was a TCR beta motif consisting of roughly 8 highly homologous variants.

Their antigens remain unidentified. Each CDR3 protein gets one entry after TCRdb re-called the 5' RACE reads with MiXCR. The sample holds around 770,000 distinct CDR3 sequences, about 10% seen once. The sequenced sample consisted of blood, either unsorted or a sorted T cell fraction (not recorded which). All receptors come from a male donor with ankylosing spondylitis.

This clonotype came up many times. A read error may produce the germline difference seen at one junction end. DNA for the CDR3: TGTGCCAGCAGCCTAGCTAGCGGGGGCCACTACGAGCAGTACTTC. Translation gives CASSLASGGHYEQYF. The rearrangement links TRBV7-2 to TRBJ2-7, with 10 bases fitting TRBD2. Germline V CDR1 and CDR2: SGHTA, FQGNSA. This CDR3 is built from 15 residues.

The chain's CDR3 is CASSPGTGGSTDTQYF. In nucleotides, the CDR3 is TGTGCCAGCAGCCCCGGGACAGGGGGAAGCACAGATACGCAGTATTTT. This chain connects TRBV11-2 to TRBJ2-3; TRBD1 matches 11 bases. V shed 5 bases and J 0 bases; nucleotides not matched to a gene: 4. CDR1 is SGHAT, CDR2 FQNNGV, per germline. The CDR3 is 16 residues long. The variable domain in full, completed from reference TRBV11-2 and TRBJ2-3, reads EAGVAQSPRYKIIEKRQSVAFWCNPISGHATLYWYQQILGQGPKLLIQFQNNGVVDDSQLPKDRFSAERLKGVDSTLKIQPAKLEDSAVYLCASSPGTGGSTDTQYFGPGTRLTVL.

This clonotype has ten or more counts. The V and J genes are TRBV29-1 and TRBJ2-5; 10 nucleotides line up with TRBD2. The CDR3 totals 13 residues. The germline CDR1 and CDR2 sequences are SQVTM and ANQGSEA. J was trimmed by 5 bases and V by 4 bases; bases with no gene match: 4. This CDR3 reads CSVARLAGETQYF. The CDR3 nucleotides are TGCAGCGTTGCCCGACTAGCGGGCGAGACCCAGTACTTC.

This clonotype has just a few counts. V and J are TRBV28 and TRBJ2-2; TRBD1 matches 7 bases. J was trimmed by 0 bases and V by 2 bases; bases with no gene match: 3. This CDR3 has 16 residues. Looked up from germline, CDR1 is MDHEN and CDR2 is SYDVKM. This CDR3 reads CASSLLGQTNTGELFF. CDR3 bases: TGTGCCAGCAGTTTACTGGGACAGACGAACACCGGGGAGCTGTTTTTT.

This clonotype appeared a few times. This rearrangement joins TRBV11-2 to TRBJ2-1, with D possibly TRBD2 on 6 matching bases. V lost 1 base and J 3 bases, leaving 13 bases between the germline ends. The CDR3 contains 16 residues. Germline V gene sequence: CDR1 SGHAT, CDR2 FQNNGV. CDR3 bases: TGTGCCAGCAGCTTAGGAGGGAGGACTAACTACAATGAGCAGTTCTTC. Protein product: CASSLGGRTNYNEQFF.

The chain uses TRBV20-1 and TRBJ2-3; 11 bases fit TRBD2. Germline V gene sequence: CDR1 DFQATT, CDR2 SNEGSKA (reference sequence). V lost 8 bases, J lost 1 base, and 2 bases stayed unmatched. The CDR3 runs 13 residues. This chain's CDR3 is CSKLAGGTDTQYF. For the CDR3, the DNA is TGCAGTAAACTAGCGGGGGGCACAGATACGCAGTATTTT.

This chain links TRBV18 with TRBJ2-3, with a weak D call TRBD1 (5 bases). Per the germline V gene, CDR1 is KGHSH and CDR2 is LQKENI. With 4 bases removed from V and 6 bases from J, the gap between germline ends came to 14 bases. This CDR3 comprises 14 residues. CDR3 in amino acids: CASSLLPSGDTQYF. CDR3 nucleotide sequence: TGTGCCAGCTCACTATTGCCCTCAGGGGATACGCAGTATTTT.

The table lists this clonotype with many counts. This rearrangement joins TRBV20-1 to TRBJ2-3; TRBD2 matches at 13 bases. The V and J ends lost 5 bases and 4 bases, in that order; junction bases with no gene match: 6. Germline lookup yields CDR1 DFQATT and CDR2 SNEGSKA (reference sequence). CDR3 length: 15 residues. The CDR3 coding sequence is TGCAGTGCTCGGACTAGCGGGAGTAGGGCAGATACGCAGTATTTT. Amino acids: CSARTSGSRADTQYF.

The chain uses TRBV20-1 and TRBJ2-7; 7 bases agree with TRBD2. Germline CDR1 DFQATT, CDR2 SNEGSKA (reference sequence). The CDR3 has 14 residues. Germline trimming cut 4 bases from V and 0 bases from J; bases unmatched to any gene: 6. The CDR3 spells CSANRQRGSYEQYF. The CDR3 DNA reads as TGCAGTGCTAACCGCCAGCGGGGCTCCTACGAGCAGTACTTC.

This clonotype showed up many times. J is TRBJ2-7 and V is TRBV18; 8 bases agree with TRBD1. This CDR3 comprises 15 residues. Germline V gives CDR1 KGHSH, CDR2 LQKENI. Trimming cost V 6 bases and J 3 bases; bases outside gene matches: 10. The CDR3 coding sequence is TGTGCCAGCTCCCTAGTTGGACAGGGTTTCTACGAGCAGTACTTC. This gives the protein CASSLVGQGFYEQYF.

In this sample, this clonotype turned up many times. This chain uses TRBV20-1 with TRBJ2-1; maybe TRBD2 (7 bases). With 7 bases removed from V and 5 bases from J, the gap between germline ends came to 18 bases. CDR1 DFQATT and CDR2 SNEGSKA come from the germline V gene (reference sequence). The CDR3 extends over 14 amino acids. The CDR3 DNA reads as TGCAGTGTAGGTGGGGGGGCTTCCCACAATGAGCAGTTCTTC. Encoded protein: CSVGGGASHNEQFF.

V and J are TRBV20-1 and TRBJ1-6; a possible D gene is TRBD1 (6 bases). Germline V lookup: CDR1 DFQATT, CDR2 SNEGSKA (reference sequence). CDR3 length: 13 amino acids. V was shortened by 4 bases and J by 11 bases, with 15 bases between the two germline ends. The CDR3 DNA follows: TGCAGTGCTACCCGACAGGCTTGGACACCCCTCCACTTT. Translating gives CSATRQAWTPLHF.

Only a few counts were recorded for this clonotype. CDR3 residues: CASSLGQGRSPLHF. The CDR3 region has the DNA TGTGCCAGCAGCCTAGGACAGGGGCGGTCACCCCTCCACTTT. The V call is TRBV3-1, the J call TRBJ1-6, with 9 bases that match TRBD1. V trimming: 4 bases; J trimming: 10 bases; junction bases outside the gene matches: 5. The CDR3 totals 14 residues. Per germline, CDR1 LGHDT and CDR2 YNNKEL (reference sequence).

The sample holds a few counts of this clonotype. The rearrangement links TRBV6-6 to TRBJ1-6; D call uncertain. Germline V CDR1 and CDR2: MNHNY, SVGAGI (reference sequence). The CDR3 runs 13 residues. Between the trimmed V and J ends, which lost 8 bases and 9 bases, there was a span of 14 bases. The CDR3 DNA is TGTGCCAGCGATCGGGCCTGGGGTTCACCCCTCCACTTT. Amino acid sequence: CASDRAWGSPLHF.

There are a few counts of this clonotype. In DNA form, the CDR3 reads TGTGCCAGCACCCAAAGCAGCGTATCACCCCTCCACTTT. Protein product: CASTQSSVSPLHF. The chain recombines TRBV2 with TRBJ1-6, with no clear D. V dropped 7 bases and J dropped 10 bases, with 14 bases sitting between them. Germline lookup yields CDR1 SNHLY and CDR2 FYNNEI. The CDR3 covers 13 residues.

This clonotype showed up just a few times. This chain joins TRBV21-1 and TRBJ2-4; no check of the table's D call, TRBD1, against the DNA was made. TRBV21-1 is deemed a pseudogene. The CDR3 is 16 residues long. The chain's CDR3 is CASSSRTGVAKNIQYF. For the CDR3, the DNA is TGTGCCAGCAGTTCCAGGACAGGGGTGGCCAAAAACATTCAGTACTTC.

The rearrangement uses TRBV7-2 and TRBJ2-6; 9 nucleotides align to TRBD2. The germline CDR1 and CDR2 sequences are SGHTA and FQGNSA. This CDR3 contains 15 residues. V dropped 11 bases and J dropped 0; count of bases not matched to a gene: 5. The CDR3 reads CAGGLAGSGANVLTF. DNA of the CDR3: TGTGCCGGGGGACTAGCAGGCTCTGGGGCCAACGTCCTGACTTTC.

Comments on this clonotype: One junction end does not reproduce the germline sequence, and a read error may be involved. This chain uses TRBV7-7 with TRBJ2-7, with 12 bases fitting TRBD2. Germline V gene sequence: CDR1 SSHAT, CDR2 FNYEAQ (reference sequence). The CDR3 runs 15 residues. The CDR3 protein is CASSPRLAGVYEQYF. The CDR3, as DNA: TGTGCTAGCAGCCCCCGACTAGCGGGAGTCTACGAGCAGTACTTC.

The chain carries TRBV11-2 and TRBJ2-7; 7 nucleotides align to TRBD2. Germline assignment: CDR1 SGHAT and CDR2 FQNNGV. The CDR3 is made up of 15 amino acids. Trimming took 6 bases from V and 3 from J; bases not matched to a gene: 11. CDR3 loop: CASRLTSPGGYEQYF. The CDR3 DNA reads as TGTGCCAGCAGACTAACGTCTCCGGGAGGCTACGAGCAGTACTTC.

The gene calls are TRBV29-1 and TRBJ2-5; D is uncertain. In germline, CDR1 is SQVTM, CDR2 ANQGSEA. This CDR3 region has 14 residues. V was clipped by 1 base and J by 4 bases, with 13 bases between them. CDR3 sequence (DNA): TGCAGCGTTGAAGGCTCGCTGCTACGAGAGACCCAGTACTTC. Amino acid sequence: CSVEGSLLRETQYF.

This clonotype turned up a few times. V is TRBV5-5 and J is TRBJ2-5; TRBD1 matches at 7 bases. The CDR3 consists of 13 residues. The germline V gene has CDR1 SGHKS and CDR2 YYEKEE (reference sequence). V lost 3 bases and J lost 5; bases outside the gene matches: 4. CDR3 loop: CASSSLQGETQYF. Written as DNA, the CDR3 is TGTGCCAGCAGCTCACTACAGGGGGAGACCCAGTACTTC.

This clonotype was counted only a few times. The gene calls are TRBV20-1 and TRBJ2-7, with 15 nucleotides matching TRBD2. The CDR3 covers 16 residues. After removal of 4 bases from V and 1 base from J, the junction contained 5 bases not matched to a gene. Germline-derived CDR1 and CDR2 are DFQATT and SNEGSKA (reference sequence). Here the CDR3 reads CSATGTSGRTSYEQYF. The CDR3 coding sequence is TGCAGTGCTACCGGGACTAGCGGGAGGACTTCCTACGAGCAGTACTTC.

The CDR3 DNA is TGTGCCAGCAGTTACTGGGGGGGGCGAAGGCAAGAGACCCAGTACTTC. This translates into CASSYWGGRRQETQYF. The chain joins TRBV6-5 to TRBJ2-5, with D possibly matching TRBD2 (7 bases). Germline V lookup: CDR1 MNHEY, CDR2 SVGAGI. Trimming stripped 1 base from V and 2 bases from J, with 14 bases between. The CDR3 runs to 16 residues.

This clonotype was found a few times. The chain couples TRBV28 to TRBJ1-5; no firm D call. CDR1 is MDHEN, CDR2 SYDVKM, per germline. This CDR3 comprises 15 residues. The V end was cut by 6 bases, the J end by 10 bases, with 22 bases between. Here the CDR3 reads CASSSPNYGSRPQHF. The CDR3 bases are TGTGCCAGCAGCTCCCCGAACTACGGCAGTCGACCCCAGCATTTT.

This sequence joins TRBV29-1 and TRBJ1-1; no clear D. This CDR3 comprises 12 residues. V was shortened by 7 bases and J by 1 base, with 10 bases between the two germline ends. Germline V gene sequence: CDR1 SQVTM, CDR2 ANQGSEA. In DNA form, the CDR3 reads TGCAGCGCTCAAGGGTCGAACACTGAAGCTTTCTTT. This encodes CSAQGSNTEAFF.

V is TRBV7-2 and J is TRBJ2-3, with TRBD2 identical over 7 bases. The junction had 17 bases not matched to a gene; V was cut back by 5 bases and J by 6 bases. Per the germline V gene, CDR1 is SGHTA and CDR2 is FQGNSA. The CDR3 spans 17 residues. CDR3 sequence (DNA): TGTGCCAGCAGCCGGGAGATGAGCGGGACTTACCAGGATACGCAGTATTTT. Its translation is CASSREMSGTYQDTQYF. Full variable domain (rest looked up from reference TRBV7-2 and TRBJ2-3): GAGVSQSPSNKVTEKGKDVELRCDPISGHTALYWYRQSLGQGLEFLIYFQGNSAPDKSGLPSDRFSAERTGGSVSTLTIQRTQQEDSAVYLCASSREMSGTYQDTQYFGPGTRLTVL.

This clonotype was seen many times. This rearrangement joins TRBV20-1 to TRBJ2-2; D gene unclear. CDR3 size: 15 residues. Per the germline V gene, CDR1 is DFQATT and CDR2 is SNEGSKA (reference sequence). V was cut by 3 bases and J by 4 bases, with 15 bases left in between. This CDR3 reads CSASDSTTSTGELFF. DNA for the CDR3: TGCAGTGCTAGCGACTCAACCACGAGCACCGGGGAGCTGTTTTTT.

This clonotype was counted between two and nine times. V gene TRBV9 combines with J gene TRBJ2-3; 15 bases map to TRBD2. J gave up 2 bases and V 3 bases, and 4 bases lay outside the gene matches. The CDR3 is 17 amino acids. From germline, CDR1 is SGDLS and CDR2 YYNGEE. The CDR3 sequence: CASSAGLAGGLTDTQYF. The CDR3 DNA reads TGTGCCAGCAGCGCGGGACTAGCGGGGGGACTCACAGATACGCAGTATTTT.

V gene TRBV28 combines with J gene TRBJ2-7, with D unclear. CDR1 and CDR2 (germline): MDHEN, SYDVKM. The ends were cut back, 4 bases at V and 0 bases at J, with 22 bases in the middle. This CDR3 has 18 residues. The CDR3 DNA sequence: TGTGCCAGCAGTTACCGCACAGCCGCTCTTCAAAGCTCCTACGAGCAGTACTTC. Encoded protein: CASSYRTAALQSSYEQYF.

This clonotype was seen ten or more times. The chain recombines TRBV29-1 with TRBJ2-1; D is perhaps TRBD1 (7 bases). Germline CDR1 SQVTM, CDR2 ANQGSEA. V was trimmed by 1 base and J by 9 bases, leaving 16 bases between them. This CDR3 is 14 amino acids long. DNA for the CDR3: TGCAGCGTTGAAGTAGTCTCCCAGGGGGGTGAGCAGTTCTTC. Residues: CSVEVVSQGGEQFF.